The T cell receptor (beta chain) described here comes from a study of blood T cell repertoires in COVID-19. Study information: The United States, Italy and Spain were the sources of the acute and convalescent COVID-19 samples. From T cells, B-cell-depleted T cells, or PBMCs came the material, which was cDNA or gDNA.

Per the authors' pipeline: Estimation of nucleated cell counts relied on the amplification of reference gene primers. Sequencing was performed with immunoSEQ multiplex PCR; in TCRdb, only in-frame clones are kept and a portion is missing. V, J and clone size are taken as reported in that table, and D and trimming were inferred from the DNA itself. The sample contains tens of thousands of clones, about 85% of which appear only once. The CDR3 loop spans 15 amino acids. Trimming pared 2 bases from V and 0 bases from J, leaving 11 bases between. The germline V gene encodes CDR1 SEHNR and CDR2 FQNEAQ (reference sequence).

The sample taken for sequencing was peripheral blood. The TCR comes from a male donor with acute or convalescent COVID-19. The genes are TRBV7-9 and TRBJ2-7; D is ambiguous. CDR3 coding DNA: TGTGCCAGCAGCTTAAGATCCGAGGACTCCTACGAGCAGTACTTC. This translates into CASSLRSEDSYEQYF.